The 3 T cell receptor beta chains given below trace back to one sample, sequenced in a study of spatial heterogeneity in lung cancer. TCRdb analysed the 5' RACE reads with MiXCR anew, one entry per CDR3 protein. The repertoire includes 9,000 to 9,500 distinct CDR3 sequences, roughly 8.4% of them detected once, and 20% to 25% sits in the top ten. Their antigens remain unidentified. Study observations and caveats: Counts that tracked tumor mutation counts were those of expanded intratumoral alpha and beta TCRs.

The time point is: sample taken at primary tumor resection. Specimen: lung tumor tissue, collected at surgery. The receptor set was obtained from a male donor with early-stage non-small cell lung cancer.

This clonotype was recorded many times. V gene TRBV2 combines with J gene TRBJ2-3; 10 bases line up with TRBD2. CDR3 length: 18 residues. Germline CDR1 SNHLY, CDR2 FYNNEI. Trimming removed 3 bases from V and 5 bases from J; junction bases left unmatched: 14. This chain's CDR3 is CASSELGLSGGNEDTQYF. The CDR3 DNA is TGTGCCAGCAGTGAGTTAGGACTTAGCGGGGGGAATGAAGATACGCAGTATTTT.

The sample holds many counts of this clonotype. The genes are TRBV13 and TRBJ2-7, with D unresolved. Trimming pared 1 base from V and 5 bases from J, leaving 3 bases between. Germline V CDR1 and CDR2: PRHDT, FYEKMQ (reference sequence). The CDR3 consists of 11 residues. The chain's CDR3 is CASSLDDEQYF. As DNA, the CDR3 is TGTGCCAGCAGCTTAGATGACGAGCAGTACTTC.

This clonotype was counted many times. The V gene is TRBV5-1, the J gene TRBJ2-1; 13 nucleotides align to TRBD2. The length of the CDR3 is 15 residues. Per the germline V gene, CDR1 is SGHRS and CDR2 is YFSETQ. V was clipped by 7 bases and J by 8 bases; unmatched bases: 9. In DNA, the CDR3 is TGCGCCAGCGGACGACTAGCGGGGGGCCCAGATGAGCAGTTCTTC. Protein sequence: CASGRLAGGPDEQFF. Looking up the rest from reference TRBV5-1 and TRBJ2-1 gives the full variable domain: KAGVTQTPRYLIKTRGQQVTLSCSPISGHRSVSWYQQTPGQGLQFLFEYFSETQRNKGNFPGRFSGRQFSNSRSEMNVSTLELGDSALYLCASGRLAGGPDEQFFGPGTRLTVL.